This TCR beta chain derives from a study of cytomegalovirus exposure and HLA in healthy donors. Whole-study results and caveats: V- and J-gene trimming of TCR beta was linked (in a later analysis) to a missense DCLRE1C variant. The authors enumerated 164 TCR beta chains as linked to cytomegalovirus.

The CDR3 consists of 17 residues. The germline gives CDR1 SGDLS, CDR2 YYNGEE. The V gene end was trimmed by 0 bases and the J gene end by 1 base; junction bases not matched to a gene: 5. In regard to this clone: Its antigen is unknown.

This PCR relied on a set of 60 Vbeta primers and 13 Jbeta primers. Clones were read by immunoSEQ multiplex PCR, and TCRdb kept only the in-frame ones, dropping some. Of about 140,000 clones in the sample, 65% to 70% were seen once. This TCR was recovered from a human donor in good health. Sequencing used PBMCs. The chain has TRBV9 and TRBJ2-1; 9 bases are a match to TRBD2. CDR3 DNA sequence: TGTGCCAGCAGCGTAGGTAATAGCGGGGGATCCTACAATGAGCAGTTCTTC. It codes for CASSVGNSGGSYNEQFF.